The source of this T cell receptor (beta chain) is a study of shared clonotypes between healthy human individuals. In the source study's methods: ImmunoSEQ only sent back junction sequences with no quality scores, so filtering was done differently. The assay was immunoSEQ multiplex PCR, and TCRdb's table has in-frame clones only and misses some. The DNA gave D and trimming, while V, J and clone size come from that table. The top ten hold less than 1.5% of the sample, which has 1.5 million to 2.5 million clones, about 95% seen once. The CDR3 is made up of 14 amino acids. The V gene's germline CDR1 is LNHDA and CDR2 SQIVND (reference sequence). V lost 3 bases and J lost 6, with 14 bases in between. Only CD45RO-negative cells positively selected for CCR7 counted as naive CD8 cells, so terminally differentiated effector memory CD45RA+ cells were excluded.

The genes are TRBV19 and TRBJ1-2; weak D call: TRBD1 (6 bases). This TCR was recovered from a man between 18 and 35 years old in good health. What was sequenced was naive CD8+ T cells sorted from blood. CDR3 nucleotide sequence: TGTGCCAGTAGTATCCTGCAGGGGCCCCATGGCTACACCTTC. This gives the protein CASSILQGPHGYTF.